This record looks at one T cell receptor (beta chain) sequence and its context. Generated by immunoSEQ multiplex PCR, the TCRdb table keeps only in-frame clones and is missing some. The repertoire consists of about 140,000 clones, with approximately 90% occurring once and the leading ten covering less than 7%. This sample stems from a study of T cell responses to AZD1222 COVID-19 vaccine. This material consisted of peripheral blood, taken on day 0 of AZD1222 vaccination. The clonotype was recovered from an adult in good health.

The CDR3 reads CASSLRGQETQYF. The CDR3 coding sequence is TGTGCCAGCAGCTTGCGGGGTCAGGAGACCCAGTACTTC. The chain joins TRBV7-3 to TRBJ2-5; a possible D gene is TRBD2 (6 bases). The germline V gene has CDR1 SGHTA and CDR2 FQGTGA. This CDR3 contains 13 residues. The ends were cut back, 3 bases at V and 5 bases at J, with 10 bases in the middle.